This section outlines one T cell receptor beta chain sequence together with its context. These data originate in a study of technical replicates of blood from a handful of donors. Repertoires were generated with immunoSEQ multiplex PCR, while TCRdb's copy carries only in-frame clones and drops some. The sample lists some 84,000 clones; 91% were seen once. Sequenced: T cells isolated from PBMCs. The TCR comes from a human donor in good health.

The CDR3 DNA follows: TGTGCCAGCAGCCTAGCCGGAGATACGCAGTATTTT. Its translation is CASSLAGDTQYF. The chain is built from TRBV2 and TRBJ2-3, with D maybe TRBD2 (5 bases). The germline gives CDR1 SNHLY, CDR2 FYNNEI. Trimming took off 6 bases at V and 5 bases at J, with 9 bases between the two ends. The CDR3 extends over 12 amino acids.